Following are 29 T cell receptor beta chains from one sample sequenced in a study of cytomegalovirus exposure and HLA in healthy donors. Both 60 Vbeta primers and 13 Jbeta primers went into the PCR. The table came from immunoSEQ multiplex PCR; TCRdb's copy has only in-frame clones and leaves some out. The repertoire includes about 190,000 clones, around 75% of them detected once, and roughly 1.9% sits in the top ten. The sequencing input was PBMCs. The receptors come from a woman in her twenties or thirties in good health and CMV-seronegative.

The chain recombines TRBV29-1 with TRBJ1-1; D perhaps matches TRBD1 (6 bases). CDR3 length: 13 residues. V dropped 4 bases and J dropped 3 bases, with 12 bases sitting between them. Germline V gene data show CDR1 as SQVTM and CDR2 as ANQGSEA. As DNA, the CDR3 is TGCAGCGTTGCAGGGGTGGGAGACACTGAAGCTTTCTTT. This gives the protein CSVAGVGDTEAFF.

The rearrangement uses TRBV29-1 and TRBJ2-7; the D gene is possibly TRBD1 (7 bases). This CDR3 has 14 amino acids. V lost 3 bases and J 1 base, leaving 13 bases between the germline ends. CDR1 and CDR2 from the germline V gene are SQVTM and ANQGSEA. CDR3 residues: CSVDQQGGSYEQYF. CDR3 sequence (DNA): TGCAGCGTTGACCAGCAGGGGGGTTCCTACGAGCAGTACTTC.

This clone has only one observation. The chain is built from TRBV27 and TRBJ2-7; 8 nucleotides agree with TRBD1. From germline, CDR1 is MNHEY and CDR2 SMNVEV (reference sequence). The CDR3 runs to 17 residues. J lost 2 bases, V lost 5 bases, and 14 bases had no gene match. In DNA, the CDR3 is TGTGCCAGCAGTGACAGGGGCACCGATCGATCAACCTACGAGCAGTACTTC. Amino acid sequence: CASSDRGTDRSTYEQYF.

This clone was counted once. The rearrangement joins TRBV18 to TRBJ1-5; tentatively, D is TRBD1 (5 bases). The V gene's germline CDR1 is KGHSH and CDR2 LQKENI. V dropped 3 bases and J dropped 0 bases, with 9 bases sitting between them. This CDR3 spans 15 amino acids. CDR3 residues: CASSPSTVSNQPQHF. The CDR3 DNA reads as TGTGCCAGCTCACCGTCGACAGTTAGCAATCAGCCCCAGCATTTT.

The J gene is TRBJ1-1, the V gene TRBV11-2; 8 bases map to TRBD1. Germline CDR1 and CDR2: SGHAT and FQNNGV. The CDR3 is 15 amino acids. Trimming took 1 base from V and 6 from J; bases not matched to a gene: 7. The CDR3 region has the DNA TGTGCCAGCAGCTTAGCGCAGGGGGCGACGGCTGAAGCTTTCTTT. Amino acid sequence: CASSLAQGATAEAFF. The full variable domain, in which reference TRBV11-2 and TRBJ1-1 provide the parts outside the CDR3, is EAGVAQSPRYKIIEKRQSVAFWCNPISGHATLYWYQQILGQGPKLLIQFQNNGVVDDSQLPKDRFSAERLKGVDSTLKIQPAKLEDSAVYLCASSLAQGATAEAFFGQGTRLTVV.

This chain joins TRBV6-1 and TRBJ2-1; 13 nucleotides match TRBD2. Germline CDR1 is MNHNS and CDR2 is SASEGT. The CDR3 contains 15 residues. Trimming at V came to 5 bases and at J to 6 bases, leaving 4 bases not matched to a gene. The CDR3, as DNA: TGTGCCAGCAGTCAAGGACTAGCGGGAGTCAATGAGCAGTTCTTC. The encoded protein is CASSQGLAGVNEQFF.

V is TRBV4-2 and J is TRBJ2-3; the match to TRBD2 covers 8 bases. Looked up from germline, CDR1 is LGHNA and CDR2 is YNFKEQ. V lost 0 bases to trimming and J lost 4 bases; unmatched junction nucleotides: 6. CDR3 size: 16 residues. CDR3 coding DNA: TGTGCCAGCAGCCAAGAAGAGCGGGGGTACTCAGATACGCAGTATTTT. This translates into CASSQEERGYSDTQYF.

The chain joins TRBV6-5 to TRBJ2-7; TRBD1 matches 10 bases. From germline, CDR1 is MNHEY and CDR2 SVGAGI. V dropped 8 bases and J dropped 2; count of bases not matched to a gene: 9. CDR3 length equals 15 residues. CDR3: CASGGGGTGAYEQYF. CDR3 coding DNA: TGTGCCAGCGGGGGAGGTGGGACAGGGGCCTACGAGCAGTACTTC.

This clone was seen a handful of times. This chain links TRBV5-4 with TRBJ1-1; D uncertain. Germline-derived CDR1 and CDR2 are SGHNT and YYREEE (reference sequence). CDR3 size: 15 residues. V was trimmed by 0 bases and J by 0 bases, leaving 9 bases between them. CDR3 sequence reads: CASSLGLAVNTEAFF. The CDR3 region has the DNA TGTGCCAGCAGCTTGGGTTTGGCGGTGAACACTGAAGCTTTCTTT.

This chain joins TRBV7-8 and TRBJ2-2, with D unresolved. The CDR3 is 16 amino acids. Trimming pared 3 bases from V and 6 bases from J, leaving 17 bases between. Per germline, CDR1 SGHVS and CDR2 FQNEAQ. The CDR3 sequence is CASSFPTPPAPGELFF. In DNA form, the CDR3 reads TGTGCCAGCAGCTTTCCGACACCCCCCGCCCCCGGGGAGCTGTTTTTT.

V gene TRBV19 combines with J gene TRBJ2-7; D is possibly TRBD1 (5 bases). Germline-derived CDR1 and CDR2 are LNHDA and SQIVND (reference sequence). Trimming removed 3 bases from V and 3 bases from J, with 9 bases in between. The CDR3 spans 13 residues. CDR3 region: CASSMTENYEQYF. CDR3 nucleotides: TGTGCCAGTAGTATGACAGAGAACTACGAGCAGTACTTC.

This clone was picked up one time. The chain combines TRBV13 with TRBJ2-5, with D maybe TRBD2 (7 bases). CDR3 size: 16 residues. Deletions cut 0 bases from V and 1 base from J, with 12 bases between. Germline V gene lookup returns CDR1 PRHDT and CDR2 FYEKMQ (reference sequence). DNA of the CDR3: TGTGCCAGCAGCTTAGGTGGCGGGGGCTCCCAAGAGACCCAGTACTTC. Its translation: CASSLGGGGSQETQYF.

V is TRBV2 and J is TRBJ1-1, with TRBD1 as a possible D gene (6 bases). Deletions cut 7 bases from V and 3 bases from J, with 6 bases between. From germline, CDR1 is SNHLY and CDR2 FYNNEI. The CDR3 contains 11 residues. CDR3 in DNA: TGTGCCAGCAACAGGGACACTGAAGCTTTCTTT. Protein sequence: CASNRDTEAFF.

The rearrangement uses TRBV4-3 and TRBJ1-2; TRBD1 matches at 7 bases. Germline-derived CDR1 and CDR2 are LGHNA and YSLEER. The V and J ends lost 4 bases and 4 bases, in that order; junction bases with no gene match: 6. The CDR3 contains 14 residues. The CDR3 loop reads CASSRTQGIYGYTF. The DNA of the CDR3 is TGCGCCAGCAGCCGTACACAGGGGATCTATGGCTACACCTTC.

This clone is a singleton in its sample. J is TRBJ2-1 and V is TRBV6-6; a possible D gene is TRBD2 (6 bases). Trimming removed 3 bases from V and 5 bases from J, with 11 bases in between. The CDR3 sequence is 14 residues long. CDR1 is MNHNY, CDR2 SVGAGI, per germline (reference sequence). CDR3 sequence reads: CASSYAGLNNEQFF. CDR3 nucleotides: TGTGCCAGCAGTTATGCGGGGTTAAACAATGAGCAGTTCTTC.

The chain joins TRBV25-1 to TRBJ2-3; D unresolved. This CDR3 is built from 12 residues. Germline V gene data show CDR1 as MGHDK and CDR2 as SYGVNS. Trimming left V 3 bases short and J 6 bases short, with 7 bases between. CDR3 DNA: TGTGCCAGCAGTGACCTCGGGGATACGCAGTATTTT. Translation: CASSDLGDTQYF.

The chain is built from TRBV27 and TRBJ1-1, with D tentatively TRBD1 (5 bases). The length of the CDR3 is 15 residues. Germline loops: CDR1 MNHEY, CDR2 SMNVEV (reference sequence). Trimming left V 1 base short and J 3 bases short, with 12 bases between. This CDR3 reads CASSLLGRADTEAFF. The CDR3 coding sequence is TGTGCCAGCAGTTTATTGGGCAGGGCCGACACTGAAGCTTTCTTT.

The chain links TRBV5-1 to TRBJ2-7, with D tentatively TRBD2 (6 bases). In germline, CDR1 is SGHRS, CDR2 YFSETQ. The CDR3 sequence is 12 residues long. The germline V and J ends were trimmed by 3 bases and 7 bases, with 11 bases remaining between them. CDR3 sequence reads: CASSSLEGEQYF. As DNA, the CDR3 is TGCGCCAGCAGCTCCTTGGAGGGGGAGCAGTACTTC.

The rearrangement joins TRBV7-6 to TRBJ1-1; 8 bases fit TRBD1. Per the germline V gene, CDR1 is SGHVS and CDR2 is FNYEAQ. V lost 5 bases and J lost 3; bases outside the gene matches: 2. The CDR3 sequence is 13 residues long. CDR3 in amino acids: CASSRQGYTEAFF. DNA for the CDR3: TGTGCCAGCAGCCGACAGGGGTACACTGAAGCTTTCTTT.

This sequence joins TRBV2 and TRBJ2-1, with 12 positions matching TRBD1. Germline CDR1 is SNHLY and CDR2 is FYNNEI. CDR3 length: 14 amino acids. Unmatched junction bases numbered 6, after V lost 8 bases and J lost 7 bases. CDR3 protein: CASRDRGHTNEQFF. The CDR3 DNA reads TGTGCCAGCCGGGACAGGGGGCATACGAATGAGCAGTTCTTC. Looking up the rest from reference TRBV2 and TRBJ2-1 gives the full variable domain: EPEVTQTPSHQVTQMGQEVILRCVPISNHLYFYWYRQILGQKVEFLVSFYNNEISEKSEIFDDQFSVERPDGSNFTLKIRSTKLEDSAMYFCASRDRGHTNEQFFGPGTRLTVL.

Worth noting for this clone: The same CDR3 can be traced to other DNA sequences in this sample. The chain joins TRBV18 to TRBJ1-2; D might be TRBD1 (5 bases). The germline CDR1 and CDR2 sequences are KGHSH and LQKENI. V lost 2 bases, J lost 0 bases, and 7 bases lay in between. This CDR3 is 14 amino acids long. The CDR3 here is CASSPTGANYGYTF. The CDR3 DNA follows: TGTGCCAGCTCACCAACAGGAGCTAACTATGGCTACACCTTC.

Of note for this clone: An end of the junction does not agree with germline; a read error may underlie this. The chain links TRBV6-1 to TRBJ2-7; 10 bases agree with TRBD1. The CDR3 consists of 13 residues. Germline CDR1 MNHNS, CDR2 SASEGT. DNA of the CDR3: TGTGCCAGCAGTGATGCCTCGGGACAGGGGATCATCTTC. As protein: CASSDASGQGIIF.

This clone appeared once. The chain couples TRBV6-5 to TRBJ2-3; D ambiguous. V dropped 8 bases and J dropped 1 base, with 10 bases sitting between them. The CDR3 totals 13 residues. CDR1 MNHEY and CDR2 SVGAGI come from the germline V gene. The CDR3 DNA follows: TGTGCCAGCGCGAAGTTCGGCACAGATACGCAGTATTTT. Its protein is CASAKFGTDTQYF.

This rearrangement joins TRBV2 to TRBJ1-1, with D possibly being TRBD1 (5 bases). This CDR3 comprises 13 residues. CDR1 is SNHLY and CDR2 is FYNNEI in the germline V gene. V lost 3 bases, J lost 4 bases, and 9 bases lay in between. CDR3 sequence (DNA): TGTGCCAGCAGTGATGGGGGGTTCACTGAAGCTTTCTTT. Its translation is CASSDGGFTEAFF.

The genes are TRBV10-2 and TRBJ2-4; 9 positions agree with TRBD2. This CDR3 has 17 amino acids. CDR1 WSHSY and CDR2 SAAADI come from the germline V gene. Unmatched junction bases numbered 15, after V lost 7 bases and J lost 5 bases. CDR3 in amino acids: CASTDSGGFSPENIQYF. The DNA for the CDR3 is TGCGCCAGCACTGACAGCGGGGGGTTCTCGCCCGAAAACATTCAGTACTTC.

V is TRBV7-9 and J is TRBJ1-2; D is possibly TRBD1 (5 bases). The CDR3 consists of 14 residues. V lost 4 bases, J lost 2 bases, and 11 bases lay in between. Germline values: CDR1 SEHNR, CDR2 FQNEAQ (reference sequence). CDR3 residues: CASSSFRTNYGYTF. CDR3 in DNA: TGTGCCAGCAGCTCCTTTCGGACAAACTATGGCTACACCTTC.

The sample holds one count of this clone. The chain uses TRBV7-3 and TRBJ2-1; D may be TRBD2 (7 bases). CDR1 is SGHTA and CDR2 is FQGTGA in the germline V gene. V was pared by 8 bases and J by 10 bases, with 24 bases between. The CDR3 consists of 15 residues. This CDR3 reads CASGFGRGPYQEQFF. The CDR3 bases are TGTGCCAGCGGATTTGGGCGGGGGCCATACCAAGAGCAGTTCTTC.

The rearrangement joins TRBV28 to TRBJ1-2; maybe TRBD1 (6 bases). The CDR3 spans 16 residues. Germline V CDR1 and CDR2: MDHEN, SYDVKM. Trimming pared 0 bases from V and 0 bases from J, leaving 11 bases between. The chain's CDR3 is CASSLWGGASNYGYTF. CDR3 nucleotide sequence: TGTGCCAGCAGTTTATGGGGGGGGGCCTCTAACTATGGCTACACCTTC.

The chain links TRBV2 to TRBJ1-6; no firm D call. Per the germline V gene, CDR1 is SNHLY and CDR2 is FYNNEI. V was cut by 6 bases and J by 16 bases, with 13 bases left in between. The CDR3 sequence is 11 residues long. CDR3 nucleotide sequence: TGTGCCAGCAGAGCCGGGAGCAGACTCCACTTT. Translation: CASRAGSRLHF.